A selection of T cell receptor beta chains follows, all from one sample in a study of neurological immune-mediated disorders. TCRdb passed the 5' RACE reads through MiXCR, listing each CDR3 protein once. The sample holds more than 25,000 distinct CDR3 sequences, more than 4% seen once. What was sequenced was CD4+ T cells from blood. These receptors originate from a woman in her 40s in good health. Both conserved end residues are part of each CDR3. A D gene is named only where the DNA matches it firmly. Size values are once, few and many counts, or a class for expanded clones, and some rows have none.

D gene,J gene,V gene,clone size,CDR3 protein,CDR3 DNA
NA,TRBJ2-5,TRBV29-1,many,CSLRENQETQYF,TGCAGCCTCCGGGAAAACCAAGAGACCCAGTACTTC
NA,TRBJ2-2,TRBV9,many,CASSEGGALTGELFF,TGTGCCAGCAGCGAGGGTGGAGCCCTCACCGGGGAGCTGTTTTTT
TRBD1,TRBJ1-6,TRBV20-1,many,CSAREDRGGSPLHF,TGCAGTGCTAGAGAGGACAGGGGAGGCTCACCCCTCCACTTT
TRBD2,TRBJ2-1,TRBV5-6,many,CASSLIGTSGGANEQFF,TGTGCCAGCAGCTTGATTGGGACTAGCGGGGGGGCCAATGAGCAGTTCTTC
NA,TRBJ2-2,TRBV7-8,many,CASVRSRTANTGELFF,TGTGCCAGCGTCAGGTCGAGGACAGCGAACACCGGGGAGCTGTTTTTT
TRBD1,TRBJ2-5,TRBV9,many,CASSATGVVGETQYF,TGTGCCAGCAGCGCGACAGGGGTGGTGGGAGAGACCCAGTACTTC
TRBD1,TRBJ1-5,TRBV5-1,many,CASSLGTGNGNQPQHF,TGCGCCAGCAGCTTGGGGACAGGGAACGGCAATCAGCCCCAGCATTTT
TRBD1,TRBJ2-1,TRBV20-1,NA,CSAYGQGAINEQFF,TGCAGTGCTTACGGACAGGGGGCAATTAATGAGCAGTTCTTC
TRBD1,TRBJ2-7,TRBV16,many,CASSQVPGTGIYEQYF,TGTGCCAGCAGCCAAGTGCCCGGGACAGGGATTTACGAGCAGTACTTC
TRBD2,TRBJ2-7,TRBV7-2,many,CASSIAGAFHEQYF,TGTGCCAGCAGCATAGCGGGAGCCTTCCACGAGCAGTACTTC
NA,TRBJ2-2,TRBV7-2,many,CASSLSFNTGELFF,TGTGCCAGCAGCTTATCCTTTAATACCGGGGAGCTGTTTTTT
NA,TRBJ2-1,TRBV20-1,many,CSARDPLIPRGGQFF,TGCAGTGCTAGAGATCCCCTCATCCCCCGCGGAGGGCAGTTCTTC
NA,TRBJ2-3,TRBV5-1,many,CASSLEGYTDTQYF,TGCGCCAGCAGCTTAGAAGGGTACACAGATACGCAGTATTTT
NA,TRBJ1-5,TRBV20-1,many,CSASGGRGRDQPQHF,TGCAGTGCCAGCGGGGGGAGGGGGAGGGATCAGCCCCAGCATTTT
NA,TRBJ1-3,TRBV4-1,many,CASSLPGRADVTIYF,TGCGCCAGCAGCCTCCCAGGCCGGGCCGACGTCACCATATATTTT
NA,TRBJ2-7,TRBV11-2,many,CASSTLGISDYEQYF,TGTGCCAGCAGCACCCTTGGGATAAGTGACTACGAGCAGTACTTC
TRBD2,TRBJ2-1,TRBV7-9,many,CASSFLGREHNEQFF,TGTGCCAGCAGCTTTTTGGGGCGGGAGCACAATGAGCAGTTCTTC
NA,TRBJ1-1,TRBV27,many,CASNGLNTEAFF,TGTGCCAGCAACGGGCTTAACACTGAAGCTTTCTTT
TRBD2,TRBJ2-1,TRBV3-1,NA,CASSQQSRTGGNEQFF,TGTGCCAGCAGCCAGCAAAGTCGTACGGGAGGCAATGAGCAGTTCTTC
TRBD1,TRBJ1-3,TRBV20-1,many,CSAKNQGAISGNTIYF,TGCAGTGCTAAAAATCAGGGGGCCATCTCTGGAAACACCATATATTTT
TRBD2,TRBJ2-7,TRBV14,many,CASSQDGTGGFHEQYF,TGTGCCAGCAGCCAAGACGGTACGGGGGGATTCCACGAGCAGTACTTC
NA,TRBJ1-3,TRBV5-1,many,CASSLTAGQGNTIYF,TGCGCCAGCAGCTTGACGGCCGGACAGGGAAACACCATATATTTT
TRBD1,TRBJ2-2,TRBV5-1,few,CASSRSTGGYTGELFF,TGCGCCAGCAGCCGATCGACAGGGGGCTACACCGGGGAGCTGTTTTTT
TRBD1,TRBJ1-1,TRBV6-1,many,CASSPNIQGTTEAFF,TGTGCCAGCAGCCCAAACATACAGGGGACCACTGAAGCTTTCTTT
NA,TRBJ1-6,TRBV7-3,many,CASSLVRDSPLHF,TGTGCCAGCAGCTTAGTAAGAGATTCACCCCTCCACTTT
NA,TRBJ2-2,TRBV27,many,CASSLKAGIGSGELFF,TGTGCCAGCAGCCTAAAGGCGGGCATCGGATCCGGGGAGCTGTTTTTT
NA,TRBJ2-3,TRBV9,many,CASSRGNTDTQYF,TGTGCCAGCTCTAGGGGAAACACAGATACGCAGTATTTT
TRBD1,TRBJ2-3,TRBV10-2,many,CASSVRAGQGTDTQYF,TGCGCCAGCAGTGTCAGGGCGGGACAGGGGACAGATACGCAGTATTTT
NA,TRBJ2-7,TRBV11-1,many,CASSSLPGMYEQYF,TGTGCCAGCAGCTCCCTTCCGGGAATGTACGAGCAGTACTTC
NA,TRBJ2-5,TRBV7-8,many,CASSSPPGTQYF,TGTGCCAGCAGCTCCCCCCCAGGGACCCAGTACTTC
NA,TRBJ2-6,TRBV5-4,many,CASKRPGANVLTF,TGTGCCAGCAAAAGGCCTGGGGCCAACGTCCTGACTTTC
NA,TRBJ2-3,TRBV20-1,many,CSPVRRVGTDTQYF,TGCAGTCCTGTCCGCCGCGTGGGCACAGATACGCAGTATTTT
NA,TRBJ2-1,TRBV20-1,medium-sized,CSARDLREYYNEQFF,TGCAGTGCTAGAGATCTTAGGGAGTACTACAATGAGCAGTTCTTC